These 30 T cell receptor beta chains were sequenced from one sample in a study of cytomegalovirus exposure and HLA in healthy donors. 60 Vbeta and 13 Jbeta primers were used in PCR. TCRdb's table, derived via immunoSEQ multiplex PCR, lists solely in-frame clones and lacks some. This table has 100,000 to 150,000 clones, 72% appearing once. Sequencing was performed on PBMCs. The receptors shown here come from a man aged 30 to 39 in good health and CMV-seronegative.

The sample holds a few counts of this clone. The J gene is TRBJ2-6, the V gene TRBV6-5; D not resolved. The V gene lost 7 bases and the J gene lost 0 bases, with 4 bases spanning the gap. The CDR3 extends over 13 amino acids. Germline assignment: CDR1 MNHEY and CDR2 SVGAGI. The CDR3 region has the DNA TGTGCCAGCACCTTCTCTGGGGCCAACGTCCTGACTTTC. It codes for CASTFSGANVLTF.

This clone has only a few counts. The V call is TRBV13, the J call TRBJ1-1, with no clear D. Germline assignment: CDR1 PRHDT and CDR2 FYEKMQ (reference sequence). The CDR3 covers 14 residues. Trimming removed 5 bases from V and 1 base from J, with 11 bases in between. CDR3 loop: CASSPFGRNTEAFF. CDR3 sequence (DNA): TGTGCCAGCAGCCCCTTTGGGAGGAACACTGAAGCTTTCTTT.

This clone is a singleton in its sample. V gene TRBV9 combines with J gene TRBJ1-3, with TRBD1 matching 9 bases. The CDR3 loop spans 18 amino acids. J was trimmed by 0 bases and V by 3 bases; bases with no gene match: 10. CDR1 is SGDLS, CDR2 YYNGEE, per germline. This chain's CDR3 is CASSEAGTGRFSGNTIYF. Written as DNA, the CDR3 is TGTGCCAGCAGCGAGGCCGGGACAGGGCGTTTCTCTGGAAACACCATATATTTT.

The gene calls are TRBV18 and TRBJ1-6; 7 bases line up with TRBD1. The CDR3 contains 15 residues. In germline, CDR1 is KGHSH, CDR2 LQKENI. The J segment lost 5 bases and the V segment lost 3 bases, leaving 4 bases of the junction unmatched. The CDR3 nucleotides read TGTGCCAGCTCACCGTCCGGACAGGATAATTCACCCCTCCACTTT. As protein: CASSPSGQDNSPLHF.

V usage is TRBV29-1 and J usage is TRBJ2-5; perhaps TRBD2 as D (7 bases). The DNA end lines up better with TRBJ2-7; the J call may be wrong. Germline V CDR1 and CDR2: SQVTM, ANQGSEA. The CDR3 covers 15 residues. In DNA form, the CDR3 reads TGCAGCGTTCAGGGCACGCAGTCGGGGGGCGACGAGCAGTACTTC. Translating it yields CSVQGTQSGGDEQYF.

The chain links TRBV7-3 to TRBJ1-3, with a tentative D call TRBD1 (5 bases). Deletions cut 4 bases from V and 2 bases from J, with 12 bases between. The CDR3 is 15 residues long. Germline V gene sequence: CDR1 SGHTA, CDR2 FQGTGA. The DNA of the CDR3 is TGTGCCAGCAGCTCAGCAGGGATGACTGGAAACACCATATATTTT. Protein sequence: CASSSAGMTGNTIYF.

The gene calls are TRBV5-1 and TRBJ2-7; TRBD1 agrees at 10 bases. There are 14 residues in the CDR3. The trim removed 3 bases at V and 5 bases at J, leaving 5 bases unmatched. Germline CDR1 is SGHRS and CDR2 is YFSETQ. The DNA of the CDR3 is TGCGCCAGCAGCTCGAGGACAGGGGGGGACGAGCAGTACTTC. It translates to CASSSRTGGDEQYF. Variable domain in full (rest from reference TRBV5-1 and TRBJ2-7): KAGVTQTPRYLIKTRGQQVTLSCSPISGHRSVSWYQQTPGQGLQFLFEYFSETQRNKGNFPGRFSGRQFSNSRSEMNVSTLELGDSALYLCASSSRTGGDEQYFGPGTRLTVT.

The chain carries TRBV5-4 and TRBJ1-2, with D possibly being TRBD1 (6 bases). The germline gives CDR1 SGHNT, CDR2 YYREEE (reference sequence). The CDR3 covers 12 residues. V lost 7 bases and J 7 bases, leaving 14 bases between the germline ends. CDR3 sequence: CASRPRGAGYTF. Written as DNA, the CDR3 is TGTGCCAGCCGCCCGCGGGGGGCTGGCTACACCTTC. The whole variable domain, filled in from reference TRBV5-4 and TRBJ1-2, reads ETGVTQSPTHLIKTRGQQVTLRCSSQSGHNTVSWYQQALGQGPQFIFQYYREEENGRGNFPPRFSGLQFPNYSSELNVNALELDDSALYLCASRPRGAGYTFGSGTRLTVV.

This chain links TRBV4-2 with TRBJ2-7; 7 bases are shared with TRBD1. J lost 2 bases, V lost 4 bases, and 8 bases had no gene match. The CDR3 runs 15 residues. The V gene's germline CDR1 is LGHNA and CDR2 YNFKEQ. This chain's CDR3 is CASSPTGMAAYEQYF. The CDR3 bases are TGTGCCAGCAGCCCGACAGGGATGGCGGCCTACGAGCAGTACTTC.

This clone was picked up a small number of times. V is TRBV2 and J is TRBJ2-1, with TRBD2 as a possible D gene (5 bases). V was shortened by 2 bases and J by 8 bases, with 16 bases between the two germline ends. The CDR3 runs 15 residues. CDR1 and CDR2 from the germline V gene are SNHLY and FYNNEI. The CDR3 protein is CASSELVGARDEQFF. DNA for the CDR3: TGTGCCAGCAGTGAATTGGTCGGCGCGCGGGATGAGCAGTTCTTC.

The chain couples TRBV29-1 to TRBJ1-4, with TRBD1 matching over 7 bases. CDR3 length: 14 residues. The ends lost 7 bases at V and 8 bases at J; junction bases unmatched: 13. Germline V CDR1 and CDR2: SQVTM, ANQGSEA. CDR3 nucleotide sequence: TGCAGCGGGAAACAGGGGCCGCTTTCGGAAAAACTGTTTTTT. This encodes CSGKQGPLSEKLFF.

This chain links TRBV18 with TRBJ2-1, with TRBD2 matching over 11 bases. The ends lost 0 bases at V and 12 bases at J; junction bases unmatched: 16. In germline, CDR1 is KGHSH, CDR2 LQKENI. CDR3 length: 18 amino acids. The CDR3 nucleotides are TGTGCCAGCTCACCACCGGCGGCTAGCGGGGGGCGTGGAAGCGGGCAGTTCTTC. This translates into CASSPPAASGGRGSGQFF. Supplemented by reference TRBV18 and TRBJ2-1, the full variable domain reads NAGVMQNPRHLVRRRGQEARLRCSPMKGHSHVYWYRQLPEEGLKFMVYLQKENIIDESGMPKERFSAEFPKEGPSILRIQQVVRGDSAAYFCASSPPAASGGRGSGQFFGPGTRLTVL.

The rearrangement joins TRBV7-8 to TRBJ1-4, with 7 bases identical to TRBD1. V was pared by 3 bases and J by 11 bases, with 9 bases of the junction left unmatched. There are 14 residues in the CDR3. CDR1 and CDR2 (germline): SGHVS, FQNEAQ. The CDR3 region has the DNA TGTGCCAGCAGCTTCAAACAGGGGTCGGTGAAACTGTTTTTT. It encodes CASSFKQGSVKLFF.

This chain joins TRBV13 and TRBJ2-7; D perhaps matches TRBD1 (6 bases). The CDR3 spans 15 residues. V was pared by 3 bases and J by 2 bases, with 14 bases between. Germline values: CDR1 PRHDT, CDR2 FYEKMQ (reference sequence). The CDR3 sequence is CASSFSGTPPYEQYF. CDR3 DNA: TGTGCCAGCAGCTTTTCCGGGACACCTCCCTACGAGCAGTACTTC.

The J gene is TRBJ1-5, the V gene TRBV18; no clear D gene. Germline V gives CDR1 KGHSH, CDR2 LQKENI. V was clipped by 1 base and J by 0 bases, with 7 bases between them. This CDR3 is 15 amino acids long. The CDR3 nucleotides read TGTGCCAGCTCACCACAGCCCTATAGCAATCAGCCCCAGCATTTT. Protein product: CASSPQPYSNQPQHF. The full variable domain, its missing parts supplied by reference TRBV18 and TRBJ1-5, is NAGVMQNPRHLVRRRGQEARLRCSPMKGHSHVYWYRQLPEEGLKFMVYLQKENIIDESGMPKERFSAEFPKEGPSILRIQQVVRGDSAAYFCASSPQPYSNQPQHFGDGTRLSIL.

As to this clone: The junction shows a germline mismatch at one end, possibly a read error. The rearrangement links TRBV10-3 to TRBJ1-1; no clear D. The CDR3 spans 14 residues. CDR1 is ENHRY, CDR2 SYGVKD, per germline. CDR3 nucleotide sequence: TGTGCCACCAGTGAGTTCGAGGAGAACACTGAAGCTTTCTTT. This encodes CATSEFEENTEAFF.

There are a few counts of this clone. The J gene is TRBJ2-5, the V gene TRBV5-6; 8 bases agree with TRBD1. The CDR3 runs 15 residues. Per the germline V gene, CDR1 is SGHDT and CDR2 is YYEEEE. The J segment lost 5 bases and the V segment lost 2 bases, leaving 8 bases of the junction unmatched. CDR3 residues: CASSFRTGPGETQYF. The DNA of the CDR3 is TGTGCCAGCAGCTTCCGGACAGGGCCAGGGGAGACCCAGTACTTC.

This clone was seen a few times. The chain uses TRBV7-9 and TRBJ2-1; 9 bases align to TRBD2. V gave up 6 bases and J gave up 8 bases; unmatched junction bases: 17. The CDR3 spans 17 residues. Looked up from germline, CDR1 is SEHNR and CDR2 is FQNEAQ (reference sequence). CDR3 in amino acids: CASRLLAGGLIGDEQFF. The CDR3 bases are TGTGCCAGCAGGTTACTTGCGGGGGGGCTGATCGGAGATGAGCAGTTCTTC.

The chain employs TRBV5-1 and TRBJ2-5; TRBD2 aligns across 8 bases. Germline lookup yields CDR1 SGHRS and CDR2 YFSETQ. The V and J ends lost 0 bases and 5 bases, in that order; junction bases with no gene match: 9. This CDR3 is 16 amino acids long. This chain's CDR3 is CASSLDSAGGGETQYF. CDR3 nucleotide sequence: TGCGCCAGCAGCTTGGATTCCGCGGGGGGCGGGGAGACCCAGTACTTC. The whole variable domain, remainder taken from reference TRBV5-1 and TRBJ2-5, is KAGVTQTPRYLIKTRGQQVTLSCSPISGHRSVSWYQQTPGQGLQFLFEYFSETQRNKGNFPGRFSGRQFSNSRSEMNVSTLELGDSALYLCASSLDSAGGGETQYFGPGTRLLVL.

The J gene is TRBJ1-6, the V gene TRBV25-1; 7 bases are shared with TRBD1. J lost 8 bases, V lost 7 bases, and 8 bases had no gene match. The CDR3 totals 14 residues. CDR1 MGHDK and CDR2 SYGVNS come from the germline V gene. The CDR3 region has the DNA TGTGCCAGCACCAACAGGGGTTGGGATTCACCCCTCCACTTT. Its translation: CASTNRGWDSPLHF.

This chain connects TRBV7-9 to TRBJ2-7, with TRBD2 matching over 7 bases. CDR1 is SEHNR and CDR2 is FQNEAQ in the germline V gene (reference sequence). The CDR3 has 16 amino acids. With V trimmed by 5 bases and J by 6 bases, 16 bases remained unmatched. The chain's CDR3 is CASSQHRDRDYREQYF. The CDR3 DNA reads as TGTGCCAGCAGCCAGCACCGGGACCGGGACTACCGCGAGCAGTACTTC. The full variable domain, in which reference TRBV7-9 and TRBJ2-7 provide the parts outside the CDR3, is DTGVSQNPRHKITKRGQNVTFRCDPISEHNRLYWYRQTLGQGPEFLTYFQNEAQLEKSRLLSDRFSAERPKGSFSTLEIQRTEQGDSAMYLCASSQHRDRDYREQYFGPGTRLTVT.

V and J are TRBV10-3 and TRBJ2-1, with D hard to call. Per the germline V gene, CDR1 is ENHRY and CDR2 is SYGVKD. CDR3 length: 13 residues. V lost 2 bases to trimming and J lost 5 bases, with 7 bases between them. The CDR3 region is CAISEGQNNEQFF. The CDR3 DNA is TGTGCCATCAGTGAGGGGCAGAACAATGAGCAGTTCTTC.

The chain couples TRBV6-4 to TRBJ2-1; 9 bases are a match to TRBD2. Unmatched junction bases numbered 9, after V lost 3 bases and J lost 6 bases. Germline CDR1 and CDR2: MRHNA and SNTAGT. CDR3 length equals 16 residues. CDR3 region: CASSDQAGGPSNEQFF. For the CDR3, the DNA is TGTGCCAGCAGTGATCAGGCGGGGGGGCCATCCAATGAGCAGTTCTTC.

The J gene is TRBJ1-2, the V gene TRBV2, with D unclear. CDR1 is SNHLY, CDR2 FYNNEI, per germline. Trimming stripped 5 bases from V and 3 bases from J, with 4 bases between. This CDR3 is built from 11 residues. CDR3 loop: CASSQDYGYTF. CDR3 nucleotides: TGTGCCAGCAGTCAGGACTATGGCTACACCTTC.

The chain uses TRBV5-1 and TRBJ2-5, with 11 bases fitting TRBD1. Per the germline V gene, CDR1 is SGHRS and CDR2 is YFSETQ. The CDR3 spans 15 residues. V lost 2 bases, J lost 4 bases, and 4 bases stayed unmatched. Written as DNA, the CDR3 is TGCGCCAGCAGCTTTCTTGGGACAGGGGGAGAGACCCAGTACTTC. It specifies CASSFLGTGGETQYF.

This clone occurred a few times. The CDR3 protein is CASSLAGGQYNEQFF. CDR3 bases: TGTGCCAGCAGCTTAGCAGGGGGCCAATACAATGAGCAGTTCTTC. The V and J genes are TRBV7-6 and TRBJ2-1; 7 bases agree with TRBD1. V lost 0 bases and J lost 4; bases outside the gene matches: 3. Germline V gene data show CDR1 as SGHVS and CDR2 as FNYEAQ. This CDR3 region has 15 residues. The full variable domain, its missing parts supplied by reference TRBV7-6 and TRBJ2-1, is GAGVSQSPRYKVTKRGQDVALRCDPISGHVSLYWYRQALGQGPEFLTYFNYEAQQDKSGLPNDRFSAERPEGSISTLTIQRTEQRDSAMYRCASSLAGGQYNEQFFGPGTRLTVL.

The chain recombines TRBV27 with TRBJ1-5; D call uncertain. In germline, CDR1 is MNHEY, CDR2 SMNVEV (reference sequence). V dropped 2 bases and J dropped 5 bases, with 10 bases sitting between them. The CDR3 is made up of 14 amino acids. In DNA, the CDR3 is TGTGCCAGCAGTTTAAGTTCAGGCTATCAGCCCCAGCATTTT. This gives the protein CASSLSSGYQPQHF.

V gene TRBV4-3 combines with J gene TRBJ2-1, with D hard to call. The V gene's germline CDR1 is LGHNA and CDR2 YSLEER. Trimming stripped 0 bases from V and 4 bases from J, with 10 bases between. The CDR3 consists of 15 residues. DNA of the CDR3: TGCGCCAGCAGCCAAGATACCAACTGGTACAATGAGCAGTTCTTC. It translates to CASSQDTNWYNEQFF.

Points on this clone: At one end, the junction sequence differs from germline, possibly due to a read error. This chain uses TRBV14 with TRBJ2-7; TRBD2 agrees at 8 bases. Germline loops: CDR1 SGHDN, CDR2 FVKESK. The CDR3 sequence is 14 residues long. This chain's CDR3 is CAGSRAGVSYEQYF. CDR3 DNA: TGTGCCGGCAGCCGAGCGGGGGTATCCTACGAGCAGTACTTC.

The V call is TRBV6-6, the J call TRBJ2-7, with TRBD1 identical over 10 bases. There are 15 residues in the CDR3. With V trimmed by 6 bases and J by 6 bases, 11 bases remained unmatched. Germline lookup yields CDR1 MNHNY and CDR2 SVGAGI (reference sequence). As DNA, the CDR3 is TGTGCCAGCAGCCCCCGTAGGGACAGGGGTCTCGAGCAGTACTTC. Protein: CASSPRRDRGLEQYF.